Listed here is a single TCR beta chain. A multiplex PCR was run with 60 Vbeta primers and 13 Jbeta primers. Repertoires were generated with immunoSEQ multiplex PCR, while TCRdb's copy carries only in-frame clones and drops some. Of about 180,000 clones detected, about 78% appear once; the ten largest clones hold around 14%. CDR3 length equals 14 residues. The V end was cut by 6 bases, the J end by 4 bases, with 15 bases between. Germline values: CDR1 KGHSH, CDR2 LQKENI. The data originate from a study of cytomegalovirus exposure and HLA in healthy donors. The sample comprised PBMCs. This sequence originates from a woman aged 45-60 years in good health and CMV-seropositive. The V and J genes are TRBV18 and TRBJ1-1; D is unclear. CDR3 protein: CASSSYDHSTEAFF. CDR3 DNA: TGTGCCAGCTCTTCGTATGATCACAGCACTGAAGCTTTCTTT.